One and the same sample provided the 26 T cell receptor beta chains below, sequenced in a study of shared clonotypes between healthy human individuals. Clones were read by immunoSEQ multiplex PCR, and TCRdb kept only the in-frame ones, dropping some. In the table there are 2,500,000 or so clones, more than 90% of which are singletons. The sequencing input was naive CD4+ T cells sorted from blood. The subset here: CD45RA+ positively selected. These receptors originate from a man aged 18-30 years in good health.

The chain carries TRBV29-1 and TRBJ2-3; 7 nucleotides align to TRBD2. CDR1 is SQVTM and CDR2 is ANQGSEA in the germline V gene. The CDR3 is made up of 14 amino acids. J was trimmed by 3 bases and V by 2 bases; bases with no gene match: 5. This CDR3 reads CSVEMWGGTDTQYF. The CDR3 bases are TGCAGCGTTGAAATGTGGGGGGGGACAGATACGCAGTATTTT.

J is TRBJ2-5 and V is TRBV9; 9 bases map to TRBD2. CDR1 is SGDLS, CDR2 YYNGEE, per germline. CDR3 length equals 16 residues. V trimming: 0 bases; J trimming: 5 bases; junction bases outside the gene matches: 8. DNA for the CDR3: TGTGCCAGCAGCGTAGGGGTAGCGGGAGATGGGGAGACCCAGTACTTC. It specifies CASSVGVAGDGETQYF.

This chain connects TRBV4-3 to TRBJ2-7; 7 bases line up with TRBD2. The CDR3 runs 16 residues. Trimming cost V 1 base and J 7 bases; bases outside gene matches: 13. Germline CDR1 reads LGHNA; CDR2 reads YSLEER. CDR3 in DNA: TGCGCCAGCAGCCAAGTTGGCGGGAGTGCCTCGCGGGAGCAGTACTTC. This encodes CASSQVGGSASREQYF.

This clone was seen a single time. In DNA form, the CDR3 reads TGCGCCAGCAGCTTGCTAAGGGGCACTGAAGCTTTCTTT. Its protein product is CASSLLRGTEAFF. This sequence joins TRBV5-1 and TRBJ1-1; D might be TRBD1 (5 bases). V shed 1 base and J shed 4 bases, with 8 bases lying between them. The germline gives CDR1 SGHRS, CDR2 YFSETQ. The CDR3 is 13 amino acids.

This clone was picked up one time. The chain is built from TRBV11-2 and TRBJ2-2; no firm D call. CDR1 SGHAT and CDR2 FQNNGV come from the germline V gene. V was clipped by 5 bases and J by 8 bases, with 12 bases between them. The CDR3 is made up of 13 amino acids. The CDR3 DNA reads as TGTGCCAGCAGCGTGAACTTCGGTGGGGAGCTGTTTTTT. Translated: CASSVNFGGELFF.

The chain links TRBV5-8 to TRBJ2-5; 9 bases are a match to TRBD2. The J segment lost 5 bases and the V segment lost 2 bases, leaving 7 bases of the junction unmatched. Germline CDR1 reads SGHTS; CDR2 reads YDEGEE. The CDR3 loop spans 15 amino acids. The DNA for the CDR3 is TGTGCCAGCAGCTTAGTGCGGGAGGGCCCGGAGACCCAGTACTTC. Residues: CASSLVREGPETQYF.

The chain has TRBV5-8 and TRBJ2-3; D is uncertain. The CDR3 loop spans 13 amino acids. CDR1 and CDR2 from the germline V gene are SGHTS and YDEGEE. Trimming took 3 bases from V and 8 from J, leaving 13 bases between them. The chain's CDR3 is CASSSDPSRTQYF. The CDR3 DNA follows: TGTGCCAGCAGCTCCGACCCCTCCCGTACGCAGTATTTT.

The chain employs TRBV4-3 and TRBJ2-1; TRBD2 is a possible D gene (5 bases). V lost 3 bases, J lost 0 bases, and 9 bases lay in between. The CDR3 has 15 amino acids. CDR1 LGHNA and CDR2 YSLEER come from the germline V gene. CDR3 sequence: CASSHGRVSYNEQFF. In DNA, the CDR3 is TGCGCCAGCAGCCACGGGCGGGTCTCCTACAATGAGCAGTTCTTC.

The chain recombines TRBV10-3 with TRBJ2-3; 8 nucleotides line up with TRBD2. The CDR3 length is 16 residues. With V trimmed by 0 bases and J by 3 bases, 5 bases remained unmatched. Germline CDR1 is ENHRY and CDR2 is SYGVKD. CDR3 residues: CAISESVSGVTDTQYF. CDR3 DNA sequence: TGTGCCATCAGTGAGTCGGTTAGCGGGGTAACAGATACGCAGTATTTT.

The J gene is TRBJ2-7, the V gene TRBV6-5, with a weak D call TRBD1 (5 bases). Germline loops: CDR1 MNHEY, CDR2 SVGAGI. Trimming removed 0 bases from V and 0 bases from J, with 9 bases in between. This CDR3 is built from 15 residues. CDR3 nucleotides: TGTGCCAGCAGTTACTCCGCGACAGACTCCTACGAGCAGTACTTC. Encoded protein: CASSYSATDSYEQYF.

The gene calls are TRBV30 and TRBJ1-1; D gene unclear. The germline V and J ends were trimmed by 0 bases and 2 bases, with 10 bases remaining between them. The germline V gene encodes CDR1 GTSNPN and CDR2 SVGIG (reference sequence). This CDR3 contains 14 residues. In DNA form, the CDR3 reads TGTGCCTGGAGTGTAGGGATATTAAACACTGAAGCTTTCTTT. Residues: CAWSVGILNTEAFF.

The chain is built from TRBV10-2 and TRBJ2-5; TRBD2 aligns across 7 bases. The CDR3 loop spans 14 amino acids. Germline V gene data show CDR1 as WSHSY and CDR2 as SAAADI. With 7 bases clipped from V and 4 bases from J, the junction kept 9 bases outside the gene matches. In nucleotides, the CDR3 is TGCGCCAGCATTGGCGGGGGAGGGACAGAGACCCAGTACTTC. Its protein product is CASIGGGGTETQYF.

CDR3 nucleotides: TGTGCCAGCAGTGCGTTCGACCCGCCGCGGGGCTACACCTTC. Its protein is CASSAFDPPRGYTF. The chain is built from TRBV6-5 and TRBJ1-2; D gene uncertain. CDR1 and CDR2 from the germline V gene are MNHEY and SVGAGI. The CDR3 is 14 amino acids. V lost 5 bases to trimming and J lost 8 bases, with 18 bases between them.

The table lists this clone with a count of one. V and J are TRBV6-5 and TRBJ1-3, with a tentative D call TRBD1 (6 bases). V lost 6 bases and J 2 bases, leaving 14 bases between the germline ends. CDR1 is MNHEY and CDR2 is SVGAGI in the germline V gene. This CDR3 has 15 amino acids. The chain's CDR3 is CASSRGGFAGNTIYF. CDR3 bases: TGTGCCAGCAGCAGAGGGGGGTTTGCTGGAAACACCATATATTTT.

The V and J genes are TRBV15 and TRBJ2-5, with 12 bases fitting TRBD2. Germline V gene lookup returns CDR1 LNHNV and CDR2 YYDKDF (reference sequence). With 3 bases clipped from V and 1 base from J, the junction kept 12 bases outside the gene matches. There are 19 residues in the CDR3. CDR3 sequence (DNA): TGTGCCACCAGCAGGGGAGTGACGGGGACTAGCGGGTCCCAAGAGACCCAGTACTTC. As protein: CATSRGVTGTSGSQETQYF.

On this clone itself: Other DNA sequences in the sample encode the same CDR3. V gene TRBV10-3 combines with J gene TRBJ2-7; unclear D gene. This CDR3 has 12 amino acids. The V end lost 6 bases, the J end lost 2 bases, and 8 bases lay between the germline ends. The germline V gene encodes CDR1 ENHRY and CDR2 SYGVKD. The CDR3 sequence is CAIRGTAYEQYF. The CDR3 bases are TGTGCCATCAGGGGCACCGCCTACGAGCAGTACTTC.

This clone was observed a few times. This sample includes further DNA sequences coding for the same CDR3. This chain links TRBV7-2 with TRBJ2-7; D not certain. CDR1 SGHTA and CDR2 FQGNSA come from the germline V gene. V was trimmed by 2 bases and J by 2 bases, leaving 7 bases between them. This CDR3 is 13 amino acids long. CDR3 residues: CASSLNPTYEQYF. DNA for the CDR3: TGTGCCAGCAGCTTAAACCCCACCTACGAGCAGTACTTC.

The chain is built from TRBV10-3 and TRBJ2-1; 7 bases map to TRBD2. J was trimmed by 10 bases and V by 6 bases; bases with no gene match: 6. In germline, CDR1 is ENHRY, CDR2 SYGVKD. The CDR3 runs to 12 residues. Here the CDR3 reads CAIRGGGEEQFF. The CDR3 coding sequence is TGTGCCATCAGGGGGGGAGGGGAAGAGCAGTTCTTC.

The chain recombines TRBV5-1 with TRBJ1-1; D not certain. Germline assignment: CDR1 SGHRS and CDR2 YFSETQ. This CDR3 has 13 residues. Deletions cut 5 bases from V and 9 bases from J, with 17 bases between. In DNA, the CDR3 is TGCGCCAGCAGGGGCGGAGAGGCCGTTCAAGCTTTCTTT. Protein: CASRGGEAVQAFF.

This clone has a single count. The sample holds other DNA sequences that translate to the same CDR3. This sequence joins TRBV7-2 and TRBJ2-3; D not resolved. The CDR3 has 12 residues. V was shortened by 4 bases and J by 2 bases, with 4 bases between the two germline ends. In germline, CDR1 is SGHTA, CDR2 FQGNSA. CDR3 in amino acids: CASSYYTDTQYF. The CDR3 nucleotides read TGTGCCAGCAGCTACTACACAGATACGCAGTATTTT.

The chain uses TRBV30 and TRBJ2-7; D remains ambiguous. CDR1 and CDR2 (germline): GTSNPN, SVGIG (reference sequence). This CDR3 is 12 amino acids long. Trimming shortened V by 5 bases and J by 2 bases, and 10 bases separated the two germline ends. The CDR3 sequence: CAWGPGAYEQYF. The CDR3 DNA is TGTGCCTGGGGGCCGGGCGCCTACGAGCAGTACTTC.

The CDR3 DNA is TGTGCCAGCAGTTGGGCCCGGGCCCTTTACAATGAGCAGTTCTTC. Encoded protein: CASSWARALYNEQFF. This rearrangement joins TRBV28 to TRBJ2-1; no clear D gene. The CDR3 length is 15 residues. The V end was cut by 4 bases, the J end by 4 bases, with 14 bases between. CDR1 MDHEN and CDR2 SYDVKM come from the germline V gene.

The chain combines TRBV18 with TRBJ1-1; D remains ambiguous. The V gene lost 0 bases and the J gene lost 2 bases, with 10 bases spanning the gap. Germline lookup yields CDR1 KGHSH and CDR2 LQKENI. The CDR3 contains 15 residues. The CDR3 DNA reads TGTGCCAGCTCACCACCGGTCGTCAGTAACACTGAAGCTTTCTTT. Its protein is CASSPPVVSNTEAFF.

The genes are TRBV7-8 and TRBJ1-5, with D hard to call. CDR1 and CDR2 from the germline V gene are SGHVS and FQNEAQ. The CDR3 consists of 13 residues. Trimming pared 1 base from V and 5 bases from J, leaving 6 bases between. The CDR3 region has the DNA TGTGCCAGCAGCTTAGTGCCCGATCAGCCCCAGCATTTT. As protein: CASSLVPDQPQHF. Drawing the rest from reference TRBV7-8 and TRBJ1-5, the complete variable domain is GAGVSQSPRYKVAKRGQDVALRCDPISGHVSLFWYQQALGQGPEFLTYFQNEAQLDKSGLPSDRFFAERPEGSVSTLKIQRTQQEDSAVYLCASSLVPDQPQHFGDGTRLSIL.

V gene TRBV5-1 combines with J gene TRBJ1-1, with 7 bases identical to TRBD1. With V trimmed by 2 bases and J by 6 bases, 13 bases remained unmatched. Germline-derived CDR1 and CDR2 are SGHRS and YFSETQ. This CDR3 has 16 residues. This CDR3 is CASSLNRETGRSEAFF. CDR3 sequence (DNA): TGCGCCAGCAGCTTAAACCGTGAGACAGGGCGTTCTGAAGCTTTCTTT. Based on the CDR3 plus reference TRBV5-1 and TRBJ1-1, the full variable domain is KAGVTQTPRYLIKTRGQQVTLSCSPISGHRSVSWYQQTPGQGLQFLFEYFSETQRNKGNFPGRFSGRQFSNSRSEMNVSTLELGDSALYLCASSLNRETGRSEAFFGQGTRLTVV.

The CDR3 nucleotides read TGTGCCAGCACCAAAATACAGGGATCCGGCGAGCAGTACTTC. Translating gives CASTKIQGSGEQYF. The chain has TRBV12-1 and TRBJ2-7; TRBD1, as called in the table, went unchecked against the DNA. TRBV12-1 is recorded as a pseudogene. CDR3 size: 14 residues.